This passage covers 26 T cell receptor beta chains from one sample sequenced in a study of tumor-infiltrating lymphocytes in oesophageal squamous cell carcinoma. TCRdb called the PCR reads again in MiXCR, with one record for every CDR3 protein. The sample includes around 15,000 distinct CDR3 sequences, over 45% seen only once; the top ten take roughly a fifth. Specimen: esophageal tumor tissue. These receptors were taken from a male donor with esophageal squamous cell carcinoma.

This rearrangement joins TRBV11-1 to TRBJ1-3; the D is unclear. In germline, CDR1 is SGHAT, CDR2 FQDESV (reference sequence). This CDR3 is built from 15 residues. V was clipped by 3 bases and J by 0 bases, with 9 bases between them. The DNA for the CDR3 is TGTGCCAGCAGCTTTCGTCGGTACTCTGGAAACACCATATATTTT. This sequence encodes CASSFRRYSGNTIYF.

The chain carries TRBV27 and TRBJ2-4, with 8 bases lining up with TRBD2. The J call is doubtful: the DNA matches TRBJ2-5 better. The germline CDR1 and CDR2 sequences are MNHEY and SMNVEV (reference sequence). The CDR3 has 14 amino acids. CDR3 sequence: CASSSRGGQETQYF. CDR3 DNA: TGTGCCAGCAGTTCACGGGGGGGGCAAGAGACCCAGTACTTC.

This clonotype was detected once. The CDR3 loop reads CASSLAQGRYEQYF. The CDR3 DNA sequence: TGTGCCAGCAGCTTAGCACAGGGACGCTACGAGCAGTACTTC. The gene calls are TRBV7-8 and TRBJ2-4; tentative D call: TRBD1 (6 bases). The DNA end lines up better with TRBJ2-7; the J call may be wrong. The germline gives CDR1 SGHVS, CDR2 FQNEAQ. This CDR3 has 14 residues.

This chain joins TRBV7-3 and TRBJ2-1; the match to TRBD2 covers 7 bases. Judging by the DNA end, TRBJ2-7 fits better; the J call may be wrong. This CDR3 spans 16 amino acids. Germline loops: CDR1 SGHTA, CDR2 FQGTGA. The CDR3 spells CASSSHGGRENYEQYF. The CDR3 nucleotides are TGTGCCAGCAGCTCCCACGGCGGGCGGGAGAACTACGAGCAGTACTTC.

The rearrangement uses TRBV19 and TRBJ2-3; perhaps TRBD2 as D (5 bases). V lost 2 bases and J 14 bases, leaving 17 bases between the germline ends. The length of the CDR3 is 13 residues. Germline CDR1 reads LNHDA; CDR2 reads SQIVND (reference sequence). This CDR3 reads CASSIKEFGELYF. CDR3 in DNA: TGTGCCAGTAGTATAAAGGAGTTCGGGGAGCTGTATTTT.

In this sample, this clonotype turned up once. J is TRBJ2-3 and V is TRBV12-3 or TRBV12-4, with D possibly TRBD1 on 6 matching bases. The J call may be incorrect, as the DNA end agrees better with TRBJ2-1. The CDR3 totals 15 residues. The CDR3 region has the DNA TGTGCCAGCAGTACAAAGGGGGTTTCCTACAATGAGCAGTTCTTC. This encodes CASSTKGVSYNEQFF.

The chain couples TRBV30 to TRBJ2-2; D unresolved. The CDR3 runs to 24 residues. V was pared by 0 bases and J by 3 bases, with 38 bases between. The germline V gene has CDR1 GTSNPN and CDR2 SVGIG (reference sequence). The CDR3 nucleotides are TGTGCCTGGAGTGTACGATGCGCGGACCTCGCCCAAAAAAAACCCCTCGAAGACACCGGGGAGCTGTTTTTT. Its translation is CAWSVRCADLAQKKPLEDTGELFF. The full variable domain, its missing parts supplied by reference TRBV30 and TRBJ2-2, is SQTIHQWPATLVQPVGSPLSLECTVEGTSNPNLYWYRQAAGRGLQLLFYSVGIGQISSEVPQNLSASRPQDRQFILSSKKLLLSDSGFYLCAWSVRCADLAQKKPLEDTGELFFGEGSRLTVL.

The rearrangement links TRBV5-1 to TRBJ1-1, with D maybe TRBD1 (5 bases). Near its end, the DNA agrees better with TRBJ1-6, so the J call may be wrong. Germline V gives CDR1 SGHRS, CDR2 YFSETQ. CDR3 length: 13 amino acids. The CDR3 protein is CASSPGGAPPLHF. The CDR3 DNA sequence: TGCGCCAGCAGCCCGGGGGGTGCGCCACCCCTCCACTTT.

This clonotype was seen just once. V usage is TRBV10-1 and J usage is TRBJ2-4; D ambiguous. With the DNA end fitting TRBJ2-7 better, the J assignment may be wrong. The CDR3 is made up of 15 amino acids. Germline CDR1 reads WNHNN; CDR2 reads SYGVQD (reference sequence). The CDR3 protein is CASSRGQIPTYEQYF. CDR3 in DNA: TGCGCCAGCAGTCGTGGGCAGATCCCCACCTACGAGCAGTACTTC.

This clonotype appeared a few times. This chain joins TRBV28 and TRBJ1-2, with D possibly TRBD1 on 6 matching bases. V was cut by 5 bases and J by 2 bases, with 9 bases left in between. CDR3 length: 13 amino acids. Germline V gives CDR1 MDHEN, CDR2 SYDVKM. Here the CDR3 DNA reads TGTGCCAGCAGTCGCGGACAGAACTATGGCTACACCTTC. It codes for CASSRGQNYGYTF.

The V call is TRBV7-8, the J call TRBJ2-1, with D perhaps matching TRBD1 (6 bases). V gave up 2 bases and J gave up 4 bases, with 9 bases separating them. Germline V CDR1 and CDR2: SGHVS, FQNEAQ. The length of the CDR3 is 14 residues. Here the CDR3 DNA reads TGTGCCAGCAGCTTAATGGGACAATACAATGAGCAGTTCTTC. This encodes CASSLMGQYNEQFF.

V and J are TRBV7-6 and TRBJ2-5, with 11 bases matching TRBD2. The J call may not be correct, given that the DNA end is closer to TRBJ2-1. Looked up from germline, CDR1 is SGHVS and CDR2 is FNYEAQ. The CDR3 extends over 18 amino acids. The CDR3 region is CASSLALAGTSGYNEQFF. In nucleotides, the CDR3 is TGTGCCAGCAGCTTAGCGCTTGCCGGGACTAGCGGCTACAATGAGCAGTTCTTC.

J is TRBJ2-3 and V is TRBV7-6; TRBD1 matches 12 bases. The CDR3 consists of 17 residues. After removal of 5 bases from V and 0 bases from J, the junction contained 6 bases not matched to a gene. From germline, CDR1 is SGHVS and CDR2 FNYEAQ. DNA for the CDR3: TGTGCCAGCAGCCAGGGACAGGGGGCTGGGAGCACAGATACGCAGTATTTT. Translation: CASSQGQGAGSTDTQYF.

In DNA, the CDR3 is TGTGCCAGCAGTTTACTGGGATCTCAAGAGACCCAGTACTTC. Translated: CASSLLGSQETQYF. The rearrangement joins TRBV12-3 or TRBV12-4 to TRBJ2-5; no reliable D call. V was cut by 2 bases and J by 2 bases, with 9 bases left in between. The CDR3 is made up of 14 amino acids.

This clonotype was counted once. CDR3 in amino acids: CASSSGQGGTGELFF. CDR3 coding DNA: TGTGCCAGCAGCTCGGGACAGGGAGGGACCGGGGAGCTGTTTTTT. The chain couples TRBV7-8 to TRBJ2-2, with 9 bases matching TRBD1. V trimming: 4 bases; J trimming: 5 bases; junction bases outside the gene matches: 5. Germline CDR1 is SGHVS and CDR2 is FQNEAQ. CDR3 length: 15 residues.

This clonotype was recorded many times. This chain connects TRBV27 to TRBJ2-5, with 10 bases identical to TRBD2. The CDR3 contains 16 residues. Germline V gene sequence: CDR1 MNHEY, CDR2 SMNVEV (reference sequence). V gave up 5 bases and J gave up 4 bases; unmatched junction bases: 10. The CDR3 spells CASSPGLAAPRETQYF. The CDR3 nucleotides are TGTGCCAGCAGTCCCGGACTAGCGGCCCCCAGAGAGACCCAGTACTTC.

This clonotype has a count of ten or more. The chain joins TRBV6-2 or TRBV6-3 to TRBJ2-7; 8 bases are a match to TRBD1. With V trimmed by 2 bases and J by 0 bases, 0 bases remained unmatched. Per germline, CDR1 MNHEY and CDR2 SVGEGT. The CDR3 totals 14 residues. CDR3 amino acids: CASSYQGASYEQYF. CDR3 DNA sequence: TGTGCCAGCAGTTACCAGGGGGCCTCCTACGAGCAGTACTTC.

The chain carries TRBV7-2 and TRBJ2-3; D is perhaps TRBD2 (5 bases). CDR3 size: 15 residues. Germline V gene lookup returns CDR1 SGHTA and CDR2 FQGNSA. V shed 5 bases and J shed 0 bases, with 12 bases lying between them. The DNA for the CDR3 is TGTGCCAGCAGCAAGCGGAGTCCTAGCACAGATACGCAGTATTTT. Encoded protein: CASSKRSPSTDTQYF.

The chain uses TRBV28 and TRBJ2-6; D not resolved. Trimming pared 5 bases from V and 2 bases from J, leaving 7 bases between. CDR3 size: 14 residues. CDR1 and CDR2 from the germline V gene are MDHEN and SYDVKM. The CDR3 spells CASSIVAGANVLTF. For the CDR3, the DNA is TGTGCCAGCAGTATAGTGGCTGGGGCCAACGTCCTGACTTTC.

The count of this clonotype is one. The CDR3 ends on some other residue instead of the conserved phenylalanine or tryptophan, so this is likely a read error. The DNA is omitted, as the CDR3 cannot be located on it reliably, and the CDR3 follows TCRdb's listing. CDR3 in amino acids: CASSLALSSGSIGYEQYFGN. The rearrangement uses TRBV7-2 and TRBJ2-5; the table gives TRBD2 as D, unverified against the DNA. Germline values: CDR1 SGHTA, CDR2 FQGNSA. Termini included, the CDR3 measures 20 amino acids.

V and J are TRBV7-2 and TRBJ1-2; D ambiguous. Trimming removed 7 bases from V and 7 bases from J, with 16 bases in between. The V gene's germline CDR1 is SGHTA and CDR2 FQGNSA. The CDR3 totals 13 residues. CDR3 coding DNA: TGTGCCAGCAACTATCAACTTTCCGGTGGCTACACCTTC. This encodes CASNYQLSGGYTF.

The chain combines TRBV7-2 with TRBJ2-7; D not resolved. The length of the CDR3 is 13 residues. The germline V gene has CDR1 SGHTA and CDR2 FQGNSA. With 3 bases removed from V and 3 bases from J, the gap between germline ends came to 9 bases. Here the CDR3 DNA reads TGTGCCAGCAGCTTGGGCCGCATCTACGAGCAGTACTTC. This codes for CASSLGRIYEQYF.

CDR3 loop: CASSLDRRQETQYF. The CDR3 nucleotides read TGTGCCAGCAGCTTGGATAGAAGACAAGAGACCCAGTACTTC. The V and J genes are TRBV7-9 and TRBJ2-5; D is ambiguous. This CDR3 spans 14 amino acids. V shed 3 bases and J shed 2 bases, with 10 bases lying between them. Germline V lookup: CDR1 SEHNR, CDR2 FQNEAQ (reference sequence).

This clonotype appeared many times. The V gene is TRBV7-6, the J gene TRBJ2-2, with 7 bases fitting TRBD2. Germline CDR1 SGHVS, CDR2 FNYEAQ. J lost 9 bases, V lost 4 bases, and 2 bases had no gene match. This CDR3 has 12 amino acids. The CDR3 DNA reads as TGTGCCAGCAGCTCCGGGAGGTGGGAGCTGTTTTTT. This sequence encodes CASSSGRWELFF.

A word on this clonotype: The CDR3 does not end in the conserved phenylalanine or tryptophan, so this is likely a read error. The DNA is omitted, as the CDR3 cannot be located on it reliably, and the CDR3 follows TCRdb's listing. The CDR3 region is CASSETGVGETQYFGP. The genes are TRBV6-2 or TRBV6-3 and TRBJ2-3; no DNA check was done on the table's D call, TRBD1. Inclusive of both ends, the CDR3 amounts to 16 amino acids. Germline lookup yields CDR1 MNHEY and CDR2 SVGEGT.

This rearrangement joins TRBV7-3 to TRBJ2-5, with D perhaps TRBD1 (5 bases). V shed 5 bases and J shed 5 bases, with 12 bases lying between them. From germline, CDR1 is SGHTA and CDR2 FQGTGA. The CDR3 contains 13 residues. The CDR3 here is CASSQGRKETQYF. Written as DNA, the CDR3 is TGTGCCAGCAGCCAGGGAAGGAAGGAGACCCAGTACTTC. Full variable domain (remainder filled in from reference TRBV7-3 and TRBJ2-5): GAGVSQTPSNKVTEKGKYVELRCDPISGHTALYWYRQSLGQGPEFLIYFQGTGAADDSGLPNDRFFAVRPEGSVSTLKIQRTERGDSAVYLCASSQGRKETQYFGPGTRLLVL.